The 30 T cell receptor beta chains reported below all come from one sample, sequenced in a study of shared clonotypes between healthy human individuals (dated by TCRdb to the early 2020s). Preparation of the library involved the immunoSEQ multiplex PCR assay. Drawn from immuneACCESS, this table holds only the in-frame rearrangements with V and J called that TCRdb kept. Clones are partly lost; checked studies trace under half to an unresolved V gene and leave the rest unexplained. This sample gives more than 1.2 million clones in total; around 98.5% of them show up just once. The ten largest clones represent 0.3% to 0.45% of the sample. Sequencing was done on a sample of naive CD4+ T cells sorted from blood. The meaning of the sample's cell subset or site label: CD45RA+ positively selected. Every receptor here comes from a young man in good health.

The chain joins TRBV27 to TRBJ2-7; 11 bases agree with TRBD1. The CDR3 spans 15 residues. Germline values: CDR1 MNHEY, CDR2 SMNVEV (reference sequence). V dropped 5 bases and J dropped 3; count of bases not matched to a gene: 6. The CDR3 bases are TGTGCCAGCAGTCCCGGGGACAGGGGGATCTACGAGCAGTACTTC. Translation gives CASSPGDRGIYEQYF.

CDR3 nucleotide sequence: TGTGCCAGTAGTATTCACAGGGCCACCGGGGAGCTGTTTTTT. It codes for CASSIHRATGELFF. The chain joins TRBV19 to TRBJ2-2, with D possibly matching TRBD1 (6 bases). Germline loops: CDR1 LNHDA, CDR2 SQIVND (reference sequence). Trimming shortened V by 3 bases and J by 4 bases, and 9 bases separated the two germline ends. The CDR3 sequence is 14 residues long.

This clone appeared once. The genes are TRBV11-3 and TRBJ2-3; no clear D gene. The ends were cut back, 5 bases at V and 2 bases at J, with 5 bases in the middle. The CDR3 covers 12 residues. In germline, CDR1 is SGHNT, CDR2 YENEEA. The chain's CDR3 is CASSGPTDTQYF. The CDR3 nucleotides read TGTGCCAGCAGCGGACCCACAGATACGCAGTATTTT.

The chain has TRBV28 and TRBJ1-4, with 9 nucleotides matching TRBD1. The germline gives CDR1 MDHEN, CDR2 SYDVKM. The CDR3 has 14 residues. The ends lost 5 bases at V and 8 bases at J; junction bases unmatched: 6. CDR3 sequence: CASSLGTGWEKLFF. The DNA for the CDR3 is TGTGCCAGCAGTCTCGGGACAGGGTGGGAAAAACTGTTTTTT. Complete variable domain (other parts from reference TRBV28 and TRBJ1-4): DVKVTQSSRYLVKRTGEKVFLECVQDMDHENMFWYRQDPGLGLRLIYFSYDVKMKEKGDIPEGYSVSREKKERFSLILESASTNQTSMYLCASSLGTGWEKLFFGSGTQLSVL.

This chain joins TRBV19 and TRBJ1-1; D remains ambiguous. Germline V gene data show CDR1 as LNHDA and CDR2 as SQIVND (reference sequence). V was clipped by 7 bases and J by 1 base, with 10 bases between them. This CDR3 contains 13 residues. This CDR3 reads CASTKAPNTEAFF. CDR3 nucleotide sequence: TGTGCCAGTACAAAGGCTCCGAACACTGAAGCTTTCTTT.

The V and J genes are TRBV7-9 and TRBJ2-3; D may be TRBD2 (7 bases). Germline values: CDR1 SEHNR, CDR2 FQNEAQ (reference sequence). The V and J ends lost 2 bases and 1 base respectively, with 13 bases between them. This CDR3 region has 16 residues. CDR3 in DNA: TGTGCCAGCAGCTTATATGGGGGGGCGGGCACAGATACGCAGTATTTT. Its translation: CASSLYGGAGTDTQYF.

With regard to this clone: The identical CDR3 is also encoded by other nucleotide sequences in the sample. The chain carries TRBV5-1 and TRBJ2-1; 13 bases map to TRBD2. In germline, CDR1 is SGHRS, CDR2 YFSETQ. V shed 4 bases, J shed 6 bases, and the junction held 4 bases outside the gene matches. The CDR3 extends over 15 amino acids. This CDR3 is CASSPGLAGSNEQFF. Here the CDR3 DNA reads TGCGCCAGCAGCCCGGGACTAGCGGGATCCAATGAGCAGTTCTTC.

The chain combines TRBV5-1 with TRBJ2-7; 7 positions match TRBD1. This CDR3 has 16 residues. V gave up 2 bases and J gave up 5 bases; unmatched junction bases: 13. Germline V CDR1 and CDR2: SGHRS, YFSETQ. The CDR3 sequence is CASSFGRGGQNHEQYF. CDR3 bases: TGCGCCAGCAGCTTCGGCCGTGGGGGACAGAATCACGAGCAGTACTTC.

Here the CDR3 reads CASSLGLAGSKETQYF. CDR3 coding DNA: TGTGCCAGCAGCTTGGGACTAGCGGGATCCAAAGAGACCCAGTACTTC. V usage is TRBV7-9 and J usage is TRBJ2-5, with 13 bases fitting TRBD2. The germline V gene encodes CDR1 SEHNR and CDR2 FQNEAQ (reference sequence). The CDR3 extends over 16 amino acids. The ends lost 3 bases at V and 3 bases at J; junction bases unmatched: 4.

This chain joins TRBV4-1 and TRBJ2-3, with D maybe TRBD1 (6 bases). The germline V and J ends were trimmed by 1 base and 1 base, with 9 bases remaining between them. Germline V CDR1 and CDR2: MGHRA, YSYEKL. The CDR3 consists of 15 residues. CDR3 sequence: CASSQAGVRTDTQYF. CDR3 in DNA: TGCGCCAGCAGCCAAGCAGGGGTTCGCACAGATACGCAGTATTTT.

The chain recombines TRBV27 with TRBJ2-2, with D possibly being TRBD2 (5 bases). The CDR3 length is 16 residues. With 5 bases removed from V and 5 bases from J, the gap between germline ends came to 18 bases. Germline V lookup: CDR1 MNHEY, CDR2 SMNVEV (reference sequence). In DNA, the CDR3 is TGTGCCAGCAGTCTCGGCCTAGCCCCTAGGACCGGGGAGCTGTTTTTT. This codes for CASSLGLAPRTGELFF.

The chain has TRBV15 and TRBJ2-7; 10 bases are a match to TRBD2. This CDR3 contains 14 residues. J lost 7 bases, V lost 6 bases, and 9 bases had no gene match. Germline assignment: CDR1 LNHNV and CDR2 YYDKDF (reference sequence). The CDR3 here is CATSLGLALREQYF. For the CDR3, the DNA is TGTGCCACCAGTTTGGGACTAGCGCTGCGGGAGCAGTACTTC.

The rearrangement joins TRBV28 to TRBJ1-2, with a possible D match to TRBD1 (5 bases). With 6 bases removed from V and 5 bases from J, the gap between germline ends came to 16 bases. The CDR3 sequence is 14 residues long. Germline loops: CDR1 MDHEN, CDR2 SYDVKM. The CDR3 sequence: CASSTPGRWYGYTF. The CDR3 DNA follows: TGTGCCAGCAGCACCCCGGGGCGGTGGTATGGCTACACCTTC.

The gene calls are TRBV10-3 and TRBJ1-5, with D possibly being TRBD1 (6 bases). The CDR3 is made up of 12 amino acids. CDR1 ENHRY and CDR2 SYGVKD come from the germline V gene. Trimming took off 5 bases at V and 6 bases at J, with 8 bases between the two ends. In DNA, the CDR3 is TGTGCCATCAGTCAGGGGTCTCAGCCCCAGCATTTT. As protein: CAISQGSQPQHF.

The chain carries TRBV29-1 and TRBJ2-7; the D gene is possibly TRBD1 (5 bases). This CDR3 contains 12 residues. V gave up 4 bases and J gave up 2 bases, with 9 bases separating them. Per germline, CDR1 SQVTM and CDR2 ANQGSEA. The CDR3 loop is CSVGTNPYEQYF. The CDR3 region has the DNA TGCAGCGTTGGGACAAACCCCTACGAGCAGTACTTC.

The V gene is TRBV7-6, the J gene TRBJ2-7, with 8 bases identical to TRBD1. The CDR3 runs to 17 residues. With 1 base clipped from V and 0 bases from J, the junction kept 8 bases outside the gene matches. Germline CDR1 and CDR2: SGHVS and FNYEAQ. The CDR3 nucleotides are TGTGCCAGCAGCTTAGTGGCAGGGGGCAAAAGCTCCTACGAGCAGTACTTC. Translated, it gives CASSLVAGGKSSYEQYF.

J is TRBJ1-5 and V is TRBV5-8, with a tentative D call TRBD1 (5 bases). This CDR3 is 16 amino acids long. The germline gives CDR1 SGHTS, CDR2 YDEGEE. With 0 bases removed from V and 3 bases from J, the gap between germline ends came to 13 bases. Here the CDR3 DNA reads TGTGCCAGCAGCTTGGGGGACCGCAGGGTCAATCAGCCCCAGCATTTT. It yields the protein CASSLGDRRVNQPQHF.

This rearrangement joins TRBV9 to TRBJ2-7; possible D gene TRBD2, 6 bases. Germline V gene data show CDR1 as SGDLS and CDR2 as YYNGEE. Deletions cut 3 bases from V and 6 bases from J, with 19 bases between. The CDR3 runs to 15 residues. This chain's CDR3 is CASSATGTAGSEQYF. CDR3 DNA: TGTGCCAGCAGCGCCACCGGGACTGCTGGTTCCGAGCAGTACTTC. The entire variable domain, with the rest obtained from reference TRBV9 and TRBJ2-7, is as follows: DSGVTQTPKHLITATGQRVTLRCSPRSGDLSVYWYQQSLDQGLQFLIQYYNGEERAKGNILERFSAQQFPDLHSELNLSSLELGDSALYFCASSATGTAGSEQYFGPGTRLTVT.

The chain links TRBV7-9 to TRBJ1-4, with D hard to call. CDR1 is SEHNR and CDR2 is FQNEAQ in the germline V gene (reference sequence). The CDR3 sequence is 15 residues long. V was trimmed by 5 bases and J by 5 bases, leaving 15 bases between them. The CDR3 sequence: CASSPSSRMNEKLFF. CDR3 nucleotides: TGTGCCAGCAGCCCCAGTTCTCGGATGAATGAAAAACTGTTTTTT.

About this clone itself: Other DNA sequences in this specimen translate into the identical CDR3. The chain uses TRBV5-6 and TRBJ1-5, with 10 nucleotides matching TRBD1. Per germline, CDR1 SGHDT and CDR2 YYEEEE. The ends lost 3 bases at V and 4 bases at J; junction bases unmatched: 1. The CDR3 contains 14 residues. CDR3 region: CASSSGQGNQPQHF. CDR3 DNA: TGTGCCAGCAGCTCGGGACAGGGGAATCAGCCCCAGCATTTT.

The chain has TRBV7-2 and TRBJ2-1; 7 nucleotides agree with TRBD2. The trim removed 1 base at V and 8 bases at J, leaving 5 bases unmatched. Germline-derived CDR1 and CDR2 are SGHTA and FQGNSA. The length of the CDR3 is 14 residues. Here the CDR3 DNA reads TGTGCCAGCAGCTTAGAACTAGCGAGGGATGAGCAGTTCTTC. This encodes CASSLELARDEQFF.

The chain couples TRBV14 to TRBJ2-5, with D perhaps TRBD2 (6 bases). Germline lookup yields CDR1 SGHDN and CDR2 FVKESK. The CDR3 sequence is 16 residues long. V was pared by 0 bases and J by 4 bases, with 15 bases between. CDR3 residues: CASSQDLLASRETQYF. CDR3 DNA sequence: TGTGCCAGCAGCCAAGATCTCCTAGCGTCCAGAGAGACCCAGTACTTC.

The chain links TRBV14 to TRBJ2-1, with no clear D. The germline V gene has CDR1 SGHDN and CDR2 FVKESK. The CDR3 sequence is 15 residues long. Between the trimmed V and J ends, which lost 4 bases and 5 bases, there was a span of 15 bases. The DNA of the CDR3 is TGTGCCAGCAGCCTTGACCACCTAGGGAACAATGAGCAGTTCTTC. Protein sequence: CASSLDHLGNNEQFF.

The rearrangement links TRBV14 to TRBJ2-6, with D unclear. The V gene's germline CDR1 is SGHDN and CDR2 FVKESK. V dropped 2 bases and J dropped 18 bases, with 17 bases sitting between them. The CDR3 runs to 13 residues. This CDR3 is CASSQTRTPPWTF. The CDR3 DNA sequence: TGTGCCAGCAGCCAAACCCGGACGCCGCCATGGACTTTC.

The chain couples TRBV28 to TRBJ1-5, with 8 positions matching TRBD1. Germline V gene data show CDR1 as MDHEN and CDR2 as SYDVKM. The V gene end was trimmed by 9 bases and the J gene end by 7 bases; junction bases not matched to a gene: 5. The CDR3 is 12 amino acids. CDR3 nucleotides: TGTGCCAGATCGACAGGGGTGCAGCCCCAGCATTTT. Protein: CARSTGVQPQHF. Drawing the rest from reference TRBV28 and TRBJ1-5, the complete variable domain is DVKVTQSSRYLVKRTGEKVFLECVQDMDHENMFWYRQDPGLGLRLIYFSYDVKMKEKGDIPEGYSVSREKKERFSLILESASTNQTSMYLCARSTGVQPQHFGDGTRLSIL.

This rearrangement joins TRBV7-9 to TRBJ2-3, with D maybe TRBD2 (6 bases). V lost 3 bases to trimming and J lost 2 bases, with 18 bases between them. The CDR3 covers 17 residues. The germline V gene encodes CDR1 SEHNR and CDR2 FQNEAQ (reference sequence). The CDR3, as DNA: TGTGCCAGCAGCTTGAGAGGAACCGGGAGTCCCACAGATACGCAGTATTTT. Protein product: CASSLRGTGSPTDTQYF.

This clone showed up just once. The V gene is TRBV6-5, the J gene TRBJ1-1; D is perhaps TRBD1 (5 bases). The CDR3 runs 15 residues. V was clipped by 5 bases and J by 5 bases, with 18 bases between them. Germline V gene sequence: CDR1 MNHEY, CDR2 SVGAGI. The CDR3: CASSPQGGARTEAFF. Here the CDR3 DNA reads TGTGCCAGCAGTCCCCAGGGAGGGGCGAGGACTGAAGCTTTCTTT.

The rearrangement uses TRBV19 and TRBJ2-2, with D maybe TRBD2 (5 bases). Germline CDR1 reads LNHDA; CDR2 reads SQIVND (reference sequence). Between the trimmed V and J ends, which lost 6 bases and 7 bases, there was a span of 15 bases. This CDR3 contains 14 residues. CDR3 coding DNA: TGTGCCAGTAGCCCCGGACTCATCAGCGGGGAGCTGTTTTTT. This gives the protein CASSPGLISGELFF. The full variable domain, in which reference TRBV19 and TRBJ2-2 provide the parts outside the CDR3, is DGGITQSPKYLFRKEGQNVTLSCEQNLNHDAMYWYRQDPGQGLRLIYYSQIVNDFQKGDIAEGYSVSREKKESFPLTVTSAQKNPTAFYLCASSPGLISGELFFGEGSRLTVL.

This clone was counted once. The chain combines TRBV19 with TRBJ2-5; D tentatively fits TRBD1 or TRBD2 (5 bases each). Germline assignment: CDR1 LNHDA and CDR2 SQIVND (reference sequence). V was cut by 6 bases and J by 2 bases, with 16 bases left in between. The CDR3 is made up of 15 amino acids. The CDR3 protein is CASSSYGAGQETQYF. CDR3 in DNA: TGTGCCAGTAGCTCCTACGGGGCAGGGCAAGAGACCCAGTACTTC.

The chain combines TRBV5-1 with TRBJ2-1, with TRBD1 matching over 7 bases. V lost 4 bases, J lost 3 bases, and 4 bases stayed unmatched. CDR3 length equals 14 residues. Germline V gene sequence: CDR1 SGHRS, CDR2 YFSETQ. Here the CDR3 reads CASSTTGFYNEQFF. In nucleotides, the CDR3 is TGCGCCAGCAGCACGACAGGGTTCTACAATGAGCAGTTCTTC. Full variable domain (remainder filled in from reference TRBV5-1 and TRBJ2-1): KAGVTQTPRYLIKTRGQQVTLSCSPISGHRSVSWYQQTPGQGLQFLFEYFSETQRNKGNFPGRFSGRQFSNSRSEMNVSTLELGDSALYLCASSTTGFYNEQFFGPGTRLTVL.